Given below is one TCR beta chain in context. The data belong to a study of shared T cell receptors in the human thymus. The assay was immunoSEQ multiplex PCR, and TCRdb's table has in-frame clones only and misses some. The table lists some 400,000 clones, about 95% of them singletons. Germline CDR1 and CDR2: LGHNA and YNFKEQ. This CDR3 has 20 amino acids. V lost 4 bases, J lost 9 bases, and 21 bases stayed unmatched. The sample was thymocytes. The chain uses TRBV4-2 and TRBJ2-1, with 13 nucleotides matching TRBD2. The sequence derives from a human donor. This chain's CDR3 is CASSPNRVTSGRAGWVEQFF. CDR3 DNA sequence: TGTGCCAGCAGCCCCAACAGGGTCACTAGCGGGAGGGCCGGATGGGTTGAGCAGTTCTTC.